Each of the 20 T cell receptor beta chains below was sequenced from the same sample in a study of OX40 agonist ivuxolimab in advanced cancers. TCRdb's table, derived via immunoSEQ multiplex PCR, lists solely in-frame clones and lacks some. The sample contains 60,000 to 65,000 clones, 85% to 95% of which appear only once. The starting material was CD4+ or CD8+ T cells sorted from blood, obtained in a trial of the OX40 agonist ivuxolimab. The receptors were sampled from an adult with an advanced solid tumor such as melanoma, head and neck, liver or kidney cancer.

The rearrangement links TRBV11-2 to TRBJ2-7; the D is unclear. This CDR3 is built from 15 residues. Looked up from germline, CDR1 is SGHAT and CDR2 is FQNNGV. V lost 5 bases and J 2 bases, leaving 16 bases between the germline ends. The CDR3 region has the DNA TGTGCCAGCAGCCCGGTATGGAGTTCCCCCTACGAGCAGTACTTC. Protein: CASSPVWSSPYEQYF.

This clone came up once. The J gene is TRBJ2-5, the V gene TRBV6-5; D might be TRBD1 (6 bases). Near its end, the DNA agrees better with TRBJ2-7, so the J call may be wrong. Germline V gene lookup returns CDR1 MNHEY and CDR2 SVGAGI. This CDR3 spans 15 amino acids. For the CDR3, the DNA is TGTGCCAGCAGTTACTCTGGAGGACAGTCCTACGAGCAGTACTTC. Its translation: CASSYSGGQSYEQYF.

This sequence joins TRBV27 and TRBJ1-6; D possibly corresponds to TRBD1 (6 bases). Looked up from germline, CDR1 is MNHEY and CDR2 is SMNVEV (reference sequence). Trimming took 6 bases from V and 0 from J, leaving 12 bases between them. The CDR3 has 16 amino acids. Here the CDR3 DNA reads TGTGCCAGCAGGAAAACAGGGAGCTCCTATAATTCACCCCTCCACTTT. Translated: CASRKTGSSYNSPLHF.

V usage is TRBV20-1 and J usage is TRBJ1-1, with D unresolved. CDR3 length equals 10 residues. Germline V CDR1 and CDR2: DFQATT, SNEGSKA (reference sequence). V lost 3 bases to trimming and J lost 11 bases, with 10 bases between them. The CDR3 reads CSASASRAFF. CDR3 DNA sequence: TGCAGTGCTAGCGCGTCTAGGGCTTTCTTT.

This clone appeared a single time. V is TRBV5-1 and J is TRBJ1-6, with D hard to call. The CDR3 is 15 residues long. Germline CDR1 is SGHRS and CDR2 is YFSETQ. The V gene lost 4 bases and the J gene lost 2 bases, with 10 bases spanning the gap. The CDR3 DNA follows: TGCGCCAGCAGCCTAGTGGGCGCCTATAATTCACCCCTCCACTTT. Amino acid sequence: CASSLVGAYNSPLHF.

The J gene is TRBJ2-1, the V gene TRBV7-6, with 8 bases matching TRBD1. Trimming removed 5 bases from V and 6 bases from J; junction bases left unmatched: 9. The CDR3 covers 15 residues. Germline lookup yields CDR1 SGHVS and CDR2 FNYEAQ. Here the CDR3 DNA reads TGTGCCAGCAGCCCAAGGACAGGGTTGTTCAATGAGCAGTTCTTC. The encoded protein is CASSPRTGLFNEQFF. Combining the CDR3 with reference TRBV7-6 and TRBJ2-1 gives the whole variable domain GAGVSQSPRYKVTKRGQDVALRCDPISGHVSLYWYRQALGQGPEFLTYFNYEAQQDKSGLPNDRFSAERPEGSISTLTIQRTEQRDSAMYRCASSPRTGLFNEQFFGPGTRLTVL.

In nucleotides, the CDR3 is TGTGCCAGCAGCAGTGGACAGGTTGGCAATTCACCCCTCCACTTT. It encodes CASSSGQVGNSPLHF. The chain employs TRBV7-9 and TRBJ1-6, with TRBD1 matching over 7 bases. CDR1 is SEHNR, CDR2 FQNEAQ, per germline (reference sequence). V lost 5 bases and J lost 7; bases outside the gene matches: 8. The CDR3 has 15 residues.

The chain combines TRBV7-9 with TRBJ2-7; 7 nucleotides line up with TRBD1. The V segment lost 6 bases and the J segment 2 bases; nucleotides outside the gene matches: 7. The germline V gene encodes CDR1 SEHNR and CDR2 FQNEAQ (reference sequence). The CDR3 is 14 residues long. The CDR3 DNA reads TGTGCCAGCAGAACGCAGGGGGAGACCTACGAGCAGTACTTC. As protein: CASRTQGETYEQYF.

The V and J genes are TRBV30 and TRBJ2-7; 8 bases map to TRBD1. Germline-derived CDR1 and CDR2 are GTSNPN and SVGIG (reference sequence). This CDR3 contains 12 residues. V lost 4 bases, J lost 5 bases, and 4 bases stayed unmatched. The CDR3 coding sequence is TGTGCCTGGACCCAGGACAGGGACGAGCAGTACTTC. Translated: CAWTQDRDEQYF.

This clone has only a few counts. V and J are TRBV18 and TRBJ2-7; tentatively, D is TRBD2 (6 bases). CDR1 is KGHSH and CDR2 is LQKENI in the germline V gene. This CDR3 has 15 residues. V gave up 3 bases and J gave up 1 base, with 13 bases separating them. This chain's CDR3 is CASSPYSAGSYEQYF. As DNA, the CDR3 is TGTGCCAGCTCACCTTACTCGGCGGGATCCTACGAGCAGTACTTC.

This clone was seen just once. The genes are TRBV14 and TRBJ2-1; D possibly corresponds to TRBD1 (6 bases). The CDR3 length is 17 residues. CDR1 is SGHDN and CDR2 is FVKESK in the germline V gene. Trimming took off 2 bases at V and 0 bases at J, with 14 bases between the two ends. CDR3 sequence (DNA): TGTGCCAGCAGCCAATTGGGGGCAAGAGGCTCCTACAATGAGCAGTTCTTC. This codes for CASSQLGARGSYNEQFF.

This clone was seen a handful of times. The chain is built from TRBV30 and TRBJ1-1; D perhaps matches TRBD1 (6 bases). V lost 8 bases to trimming and J lost 5 bases, with 15 bases between them. Germline assignment: CDR1 GTSNPN and CDR2 SVGIG (reference sequence). The CDR3 sequence is 12 residues long. CDR3 loop: CAGHREMTEAFF. The CDR3 DNA reads TGTGCCGGACACAGGGAGATGACTGAAGCTTTCTTT.

The chain is built from TRBV7-9 and TRBJ2-1; 11 bases match TRBD2. V lost 5 bases and J lost 5; bases outside the gene matches: 5. Per germline, CDR1 SEHNR and CDR2 FQNEAQ (reference sequence). The CDR3 is 15 residues long. CDR3 nucleotide sequence: TGTGCCAGCAGCGCACTAGCGGGAGTCGACAATGAGCAGTTCTTC. Protein product: CASSALAGVDNEQFF.

The rearrangement uses TRBV5-1 and TRBJ1-1; D gene uncertain. This CDR3 is built from 15 residues. Germline-derived CDR1 and CDR2 are SGHRS and YFSETQ. Between the trimmed V and J ends, which lost 4 bases and 4 bases, there was a span of 17 bases. CDR3 in DNA: TGCGCCAGCAGCGACTCCTGGGGAGGCCCCACTGAAGCTTTCTTT. Amino acids: CASSDSWGGPTEAFF.

The chain combines TRBV11-3 with TRBJ2-3; a possible D gene is TRBD1 (6 bases). The CDR3 spans 15 residues. V lost 1 base and J lost 4, with 12 bases in between. CDR1 is SGHNT and CDR2 is YENEEA in the germline V gene. The CDR3 protein is CASSLATGFADTQYF. CDR3 DNA: TGTGCCAGCAGCTTAGCAACAGGGTTCGCAGATACGCAGTATTTT.

The chain employs TRBV6-8 and TRBJ1-2; 8 bases are a match to TRBD1. V was clipped by 2 bases and J by 8 bases; unmatched bases: 19. This CDR3 contains 18 residues. The germline V gene has CDR1 MNHGY and CDR2 SAAAGT. CDR3 loop: CASSYPTPGQAHHWGYTF. CDR3 nucleotides: TGTGCCAGCAGTTACCCAACTCCGGGACAGGCGCATCATTGGGGCTACACCTTC.

In its sample, this clone was seen once. The genes are TRBV10-1 and TRBJ2-7; TRBD2 matches 10 bases. The trim removed 8 bases at V and 4 bases at J, leaving 5 bases unmatched. Germline V lookup: CDR1 WNHNN, CDR2 SYGVQD (reference sequence). CDR3 length: 13 amino acids. The CDR3 DNA is TGCGCCAGCTCTAGCGGGAGAGGTTACGAGCAGTACTTC. This translates into CASSSGRGYEQYF.

J is TRBJ1-3 and V is TRBV30; weak D call: TRBD1 (5 bases). The CDR3 length is 15 residues. Germline V gene sequence: CDR1 GTSNPN, CDR2 SVGIG (reference sequence). The V gene lost 3 bases and the J gene lost 0 bases, with 12 bases spanning the gap. The CDR3 spells CAWRGTDSSGNTIYF. The CDR3 DNA reads TGTGCCTGGAGGGGTACCGACAGCTCTGGAAACACCATATATTTT.

This chain connects TRBV6-5 to TRBJ2-7, with a possible D match to TRBD2 (6 bases). Germline values: CDR1 MNHEY, CDR2 SVGAGI. The germline V and J ends were trimmed by 2 bases and 0 bases, with 8 bases remaining between them. The CDR3 totals 14 residues. CDR3 DNA sequence: TGTGCCAGCAGTTACACGGGAGCCTCCTACGAGCAGTACTTC. It codes for CASSYTGASYEQYF.

The genes are TRBV12-5 and TRBJ1-1; D uncertain. Germline CDR1 LGHNT, CDR2 FRNRAP. V was pared by 5 bases and J by 1 base, with 11 bases between. CDR3 length equals 14 residues. CDR3 nucleotides: TGTGCTAGTGGTCCTGGGCCGACGAACACTGAAGCTTTCTTT. The encoded protein is CASGPGPTNTEAFF.